One and the same sample provided the 20 T cell receptor beta chains below, sequenced in a study of blood T cell repertoires in COVID-19. Sequencing used immunoSEQ multiplex PCR; TCRdb keeps in-frame clones, though not all of them. The table has 270,000 or so clones, approximately 90% seen once. What was sequenced was PBMCs or T cells enriched from blood (not recorded which). These TCRs come from a woman aged 40 to 49 with acute COVID-19.

V usage is TRBV19 and J usage is TRBJ2-1, with 14 bases lining up with TRBD2. CDR1 is LNHDA, CDR2 SQIVND, per germline (reference sequence). The CDR3 has 16 residues. V lost 7 bases to trimming and J lost 5 bases; unmatched junction nucleotides: 7. In nucleotides, the CDR3 is TGTGCCAGTACCGGGACTAGCGGGAGAATGAACAATGAGCAGTTCTTC. Amino acid sequence: CASTGTSGRMNNEQFF.

The chain uses TRBV2 and TRBJ1-4, with D possibly being TRBD1 (5 bases). V dropped 2 bases and J dropped 8 bases, with 15 bases sitting between them. Germline loops: CDR1 SNHLY, CDR2 FYNNEI. The CDR3 is made up of 15 amino acids. CDR3 residues: CASSESGREEEKLFF. The DNA for the CDR3 is TGTGCCAGCAGTGAATCAGGCAGGGAAGAGGAAAAACTGTTTTTT.

Only a few counts were recorded for this clone. The V call is TRBV6-4, the J call TRBJ2-1; 14 bases align to TRBD2. CDR3 length: 19 residues. The ends lost 3 bases at V and 0 bases at J; junction bases unmatched: 7. Per germline, CDR1 MRHNA and CDR2 SNTAGT. CDR3 bases: TGTGCCAGCAGTGAGCCGGGACTAGCGGGGGCCTACTCCTACAATGAGCAGTTCTTC. Protein: CASSEPGLAGAYSYNEQFF.

Worth noting for this clone: A junction end diverges from the germline sequence, so it may reflect a read error. V and J are TRBV7-7 and TRBJ2-3; D gene ambiguous. The CDR3 consists of 14 residues. Germline V gene sequence: CDR1 SSHAT, CDR2 FNYEAQ (reference sequence). The CDR3 loop is CASSLSGSTDTQYF. The DNA for the CDR3 is TGTGCTAGCAGCCTCTCCGGGTCTACAGATACGCAGTATTTT. Variable domain in full (rest from reference TRBV7-7 and TRBJ2-3): GAGVSQSPRYKVTKRGQDVTLRCDPISSHATLYWYQQALGQGPEFLTYFNYEAQPDKSGLPSDRFSAERPEGSISTLTIQRTEQRDSAMYRCASSLSGSTDTQYFGPGTRLTVL.

CDR3 DNA: TGCGCCAGCAGCCAAGTTGATATGGGACTAGCGGGCGGAAATGAGCAGTTCTTC. The encoded protein is CASSQVDMGLAGGNEQFF. The genes are TRBV4-1 and TRBJ2-1; TRBD2 matches at 12 bases. This CDR3 contains 18 residues. Unmatched junction bases numbered 11, after V lost 1 base and J lost 7 bases. Germline V gene sequence: CDR1 MGHRA, CDR2 YSYEKL.

The chain uses TRBV28 and TRBJ1-2; TRBD1 aligns across 11 bases. Trimming took 6 bases from V and 4 from J; bases not matched to a gene: 7. CDR3 length: 15 amino acids. CDR1 and CDR2 from the germline V gene are MDHEN and SYDVKM. CDR3 region: CASRGTGGNGYGYTF. The CDR3 DNA sequence: TGTGCCAGCAGAGGGACAGGGGGAAATGGCTATGGCTACACCTTC.

V is TRBV24-1 and J is TRBJ2-5; no reliable D call. This CDR3 region has 12 residues. Germline CDR1 KGHDR, CDR2 SFDVKD. The germline V and J ends were trimmed by 2 bases and 3 bases, with 3 bases remaining between them. Here the CDR3 reads CATSDSEETQYF. The CDR3 nucleotides read TGTGCCACCAGTGATTCAGAAGAGACCCAGTACTTC.

The DNA of the CDR3 is TGCGCCAGCAGCTTGGGGCGGGCAGCCCCTTGGGAAAAACTGTTTTTT. Its protein is CASSLGRAAPWEKLFF. This sequence joins TRBV5-1 and TRBJ1-4, with unresolved D. The CDR3 is 16 residues long. CDR1 is SGHRS and CDR2 is YFSETQ in the germline V gene. The V and J ends lost 0 bases and 8 bases respectively, with 17 bases between them.

A remark on this clone: Compared with germline, one end of the junction differs, possibly owing to a read error. The chain carries TRBV30 and TRBJ2-4; TRBD2 matches at 8 bases. Germline assignment: CDR1 GTSNPN and CDR2 SVGIG (reference sequence). The CDR3 spans 16 residues. CDR3 protein: CAWSPGGAGAQNIQYF. CDR3 DNA sequence: TGTGCCTGGAGTCCGGGGGGAGCGGGAGCCCAAAACATTCAGTACTTC.

The J gene is TRBJ1-1, the V gene TRBV7-9; no clear D. There are 15 residues in the CDR3. V lost 6 bases and J 2 bases, leaving 16 bases between the germline ends. CDR1 SEHNR and CDR2 FQNEAQ come from the germline V gene (reference sequence). In nucleotides, the CDR3 is TGTGCCAGCAGGGAAGTGGAGAGGGCTAACACTGAAGCTTTCTTT. Translation: CASREVERANTEAFF.

The chain couples TRBV13 to TRBJ2-7; 7 nucleotides align to TRBD1. Germline CDR1 PRHDT, CDR2 FYEKMQ (reference sequence). With V trimmed by 4 bases and J by 6 bases, 9 bases remained unmatched. The length of the CDR3 is 14 residues. The CDR3 spells CASSSTPTGSEQYF. The CDR3 bases are TGTGCCAGCAGCTCCACGCCGACAGGGTCCGAGCAGTACTTC.

The chain's CDR3 is CASSSAGGANEKLFF. CDR3 coding DNA: TGTGCCAGCAGTTCCGCGGGGGGGGCTAATGAAAAACTGTTTTTT. The rearrangement joins TRBV28 to TRBJ1-4; TRBD1 is a possible D gene (5 bases). The CDR3 runs to 15 residues. Germline CDR1 MDHEN, CDR2 SYDVKM. V was shortened by 4 bases and J by 3 bases, with 12 bases between the two germline ends.

CDR3: CAISDPGEQNTEAFF. The CDR3, as DNA: TGTGCCATCAGTGACCCCGGGGAGCAGAACACTGAAGCTTTCTTT. V is TRBV10-3 and J is TRBJ1-1; unclear D gene. CDR3 length: 15 residues. Germline CDR1 is ENHRY and CDR2 is SYGVKD. V lost 3 bases and J 1 base, leaving 12 bases between the germline ends.

This chain joins TRBV7-8 and TRBJ1-4, with a tentative D call TRBD1 (6 bases). V was pared by 4 bases and J by 4 bases, with 19 bases between. This CDR3 spans 17 amino acids. Per the germline V gene, CDR1 is SGHVS and CDR2 is FQNEAQ. CDR3 coding DNA: TGTGCCAGCAGCTCCCGGGGGGGCCCCACGAATAATGAAAAACTGTTTTTT. It is translated as CASSSRGGPTNNEKLFF.

The V gene is TRBV30, the J gene TRBJ1-1; D is unclear. Germline CDR1 reads GTSNPN; CDR2 reads SVGIG (reference sequence). Trimming stripped 5 bases from V and 0 bases from J, with 16 bases between. This CDR3 has 15 residues. The CDR3 DNA is TGTGCCTGGCAAGAGAAGAGTCGCATGAACACTGAAGCTTTCTTT. Translation gives CAWQEKSRMNTEAFF.

This chain links TRBV30 with TRBJ1-3; D is unresolved. The V end lost 0 bases, the J end lost 2 bases, and 8 bases lay between the germline ends. Germline V gene sequence: CDR1 GTSNPN, CDR2 SVGIG (reference sequence). The CDR3 loop spans 14 amino acids. The CDR3 nucleotides are TGTGCCTGGAGTGTAAGCAGGACTGGAAACACCATATATTTT. Amino acid sequence: CAWSVSRTGNTIYF.

The genes are TRBV7-9 and TRBJ2-7; tentatively, D is TRBD2 (6 bases). This CDR3 is built from 15 residues. Trimming removed 3 bases from V and 0 bases from J, with 12 bases in between. Germline values: CDR1 SEHNR, CDR2 FQNEAQ (reference sequence). The DNA of the CDR3 is TGTGCCAGCAGCTTTTCGCGGGATCCCTCCTACGAGCAGTACTTC. This codes for CASSFSRDPSYEQYF.

This rearrangement joins TRBV2 to TRBJ1-6; D is unresolved. In germline, CDR1 is SNHLY, CDR2 FYNNEI. The CDR3 runs to 15 residues. Trimming shortened V by 4 bases and J by 7 bases, and 14 bases separated the two germline ends. Written as DNA, the CDR3 is TGTGCCAGCAGTGCGAAGCTTCTCTTGAATTCACCCCTCCACTTT. Translating it yields CASSAKLLLNSPLHF.

This CDR3 reads CASSQSQGQGDGYTF. The DNA of the CDR3 is TGTGCCAGCAGCCAATCGCAGGGACAGGGGGATGGCTACACCTTC. The chain has TRBV16 and TRBJ1-2; 11 bases match TRBD1. V was clipped by 0 bases and J by 6 bases; unmatched bases: 3. Germline CDR1 reads KGHSY; CDR2 reads FQNENV. The CDR3 is 15 amino acids. Together with reference TRBV16 and TRBJ1-2, the CDR3 gives the full variable domain: GEEVAQTPKHLVRGEGQKAKLYCAPIKGHSYVFWYQQVLKNEFKFLISFQNENVFDETGMPKERFSAKCLPNSPCSLEIQATKLEDSAVYFCASSQSQGQGDGYTFGSGTRLTVV.

The chain joins TRBV15 to TRBJ1-2; TRBD1 matches 9 bases. The CDR3 has 19 amino acids. Losses at the gene ends were 0 bases for V and 7 bases for J; bases not matched to a gene: 18. The V gene's germline CDR1 is LNHNV and CDR2 YYDKDF (reference sequence). The CDR3: CATSRDRAGQGSLGAGYTF. The CDR3 region has the DNA TGTGCCACCAGCAGAGATCGGGCGGGACAGGGTTCCCTTGGGGCTGGCTACACCTTC.